This entry lists 5 T cell receptor beta chains sequenced from one sample in a study of cytomegalovirus exposure and HLA in healthy donors. With 60 Vbeta and 13 Jbeta primers, the PCR was carried out. The assay was immunoSEQ multiplex PCR, and TCRdb's table has in-frame clones only and misses some. The sample comprises 150,000 to 180,000 clones, around 75% of which are singletons, and 7.5% to 9% rests with the top ten. The sample comprised PBMCs. Receptors were obtained from a man younger than 45 in good health and CMV-seropositive.

The gene calls are TRBV23-1 and TRBJ1-1, with a tentative D call TRBD1 (6 bases). TRBV23-1 is an ORF, and what it does is uncertain. There are 15 residues in the CDR3. V lost 4 bases, J lost 0 bases, and 12 bases lay in between. The CDR3 protein is CASSLGDTVNTEAFF. CDR3 in DNA: TGCGCCAGCAGTCTGGGGGACACGGTGAACACTGAAGCTTTCTTT.

The chain couples TRBV25-1 to TRBJ2-4, with no clear D. The CDR3 runs to 12 residues. V lost 7 bases to trimming and J lost 5 bases, with 9 bases between them. Looked up from germline, CDR1 is MGHDK and CDR2 is SYGVNS. The CDR3 spells CASKGTENIQYF. In DNA, the CDR3 is TGTGCCAGCAAAGGAACAGAAAACATTCAGTACTTC.

This sequence joins TRBV4-1 and TRBJ2-1, with 8 positions matching TRBD2. This CDR3 is 12 amino acids long. The V gene end was trimmed by 1 base and the J gene end by 10 bases; junction bases not matched to a gene: 0. Germline CDR1 is MGHRA and CDR2 is YSYEKL. In DNA form, the CDR3 reads TGCGCCAGCAGCCAAGGGACTAGCGAGCAGTTCTTC. Translated, it gives CASSQGTSEQFF.

V and J are TRBV5-1 and TRBJ2-7; weak D call: TRBD2 (6 bases). V was trimmed by 7 bases and J by 2 bases, leaving 13 bases between them. Germline lookup yields CDR1 SGHRS and CDR2 YFSETQ. This CDR3 spans 13 amino acids. As DNA, the CDR3 is TGCGCCAGCGGGGGAGGCAGGGCCTACGAGCAGTACTTC. The encoded protein is CASGGGRAYEQYF.

This chain connects TRBV27 to TRBJ1-5; the D gene is possibly TRBD1 (6 bases). Germline CDR1 MNHEY, CDR2 SMNVEV (reference sequence). Trimming cost V 5 bases and J 2 bases, with 7 bases left between them. The CDR3 totals 13 residues. CDR3 loop: CASSPGGNQPQHF. In DNA, the CDR3 is TGTGCCAGCAGTCCAGGGGGCAATCAGCCCCAGCATTTT.